One and the same sample provided the 17 T cell receptor beta chains below, sequenced in a study of T cell responses to AZD1222 COVID-19 vaccine. This table comes from immunoSEQ multiplex PCR, and its TCRdb copy is limited to in-frame clones, with some not included. The sample has some 54,000 clones; roughly nine tenths are singletons. The specimen was peripheral blood, collected on day 0 of AZD1222 vaccination. The receptors were gathered from an adult in good health.

Here the CDR3 DNA reads TGTGCCTGGAGTGTACTCGGCAGGGGCGACCAAGAGACCCAGTACTTC. This encodes CAWSVLGRGDQETQYF. This chain joins TRBV30 and TRBJ2-5, with D perhaps TRBD1 (6 bases). This CDR3 contains 16 residues. V was clipped by 0 bases and J by 0 bases, with 14 bases between them. Looked up from germline, CDR1 is GTSNPN and CDR2 is SVGIG (reference sequence).

The chain combines TRBV5-1 with TRBJ2-7; the D gene is possibly TRBD2 (6 bases). Germline V CDR1 and CDR2: SGHRS, YFSETQ. Trimming removed 1 base at V and 6 bases at J, with 17 bases between. This CDR3 contains 15 residues. The CDR3 protein is CASSLRAGETSEQYF. The CDR3 region has the DNA TGCGCCAGCAGCTTGAGAGCGGGTGAGACCAGCGAGCAGTACTTC.

The rearrangement links TRBV24-1 to TRBJ2-1; 8 nucleotides match TRBD2. This CDR3 has 16 amino acids. From germline, CDR1 is KGHDR and CDR2 SFDVKD. J was trimmed by 1 base and V by 2 bases; bases with no gene match: 3. The CDR3 loop is CATSDSSGSSYNEQFF. The CDR3, as DNA: TGTGCCACCAGTGATTCCAGCGGGAGTTCCTACAATGAGCAGTTCTTC.

This sequence joins TRBV2 and TRBJ2-1, with 8 positions matching TRBD2. Germline V gene data show CDR1 as SNHLY and CDR2 as FYNNEI. The CDR3 length is 15 residues. V shed 3 bases and J 7 bases; nucleotides not matched to a gene: 8. The DNA of the CDR3 is TGTGCCAGCAGTGATTGGAGCGGGAGTGGAAATGAGCAGTTCTTC. Protein: CASSDWSGSGNEQFF.

The rearrangement joins TRBV28 to TRBJ2-1, with D possibly being TRBD1 (6 bases). Germline loops: CDR1 MDHEN, CDR2 SYDVKM. The CDR3 extends over 17 amino acids. V was clipped by 10 bases and J by 0 bases, with 22 bases between them. The CDR3 is CATTSSGERASYNEQFF. CDR3 in DNA: TGTGCCACCACCAGTTCAGGGGAAAGGGCCTCCTACAATGAGCAGTTCTTC.

V gene TRBV6-4 combines with J gene TRBJ2-7; 8 bases agree with TRBD2. With V trimmed by 2 bases and J by 6 bases, 9 bases remained unmatched. Germline CDR1 MRHNA, CDR2 SNTAGT. The CDR3 contains 15 residues. As DNA, the CDR3 is TGTGCCAGCAGTGACCAGGCTAGCGGGCTCCTCGAGCAGTACTTC. This gives the protein CASSDQASGLLEQYF.

V usage is TRBV5-1 and J usage is TRBJ2-2, with unresolved D. The CDR3 has 14 residues. Trimming left V 1 base short and J 4 bases short, with 8 bases between. Germline CDR1 is SGHRS and CDR2 is YFSETQ. CDR3: CASSLNLGTGELFF. The CDR3 DNA is TGCGCCAGCAGCTTGAACTTAGGCACCGGGGAGCTGTTTTTT.

V usage is TRBV28 and J usage is TRBJ1-1; D might be TRBD1 (5 bases). Trimming left V 8 bases short and J 8 bases short, with 18 bases between. CDR3 length: 13 amino acids. Germline CDR1 reads MDHEN; CDR2 reads SYDVKM. The CDR3 nucleotides read TGTGCCAGCCGAACCAGAGGGGACTTGGAAGCTTTCTTT. It specifies CASRTRGDLEAFF. The entire variable domain, with the rest obtained from reference TRBV28 and TRBJ1-1, is as follows: DVKVTQSSRYLVKRTGEKVFLECVQDMDHENMFWYRQDPGLGLRLIYFSYDVKMKEKGDIPEGYSVSREKKERFSLILESASTNQTSMYLCASRTRGDLEAFFGQGTRLTVV.

This sequence joins TRBV10-1 and TRBJ1-3; no clear D gene. The CDR3 has 13 amino acids. V was trimmed by 8 bases and J by 0 bases, leaving 8 bases between them. CDR1 is WNHNN and CDR2 is SYGVQD in the germline V gene (reference sequence). CDR3 in DNA: TGCGCCAGCGGAGAGAGCTCTGGAAACACCATATATTTT. This sequence encodes CASGESSGNTIYF.

This clone was counted between two and nine times. The chain joins TRBV3-1 (or the pseudogene TRBV3-2) to TRBJ1-3; D ambiguous. Trimming removed 1 base at V and 4 bases at J, with 5 bases between. The germline V gene has CDR1 LGHDT and CDR2 YNNKEL (reference sequence). The CDR3 sequence is 13 residues long. Written as DNA, the CDR3 is TGTGCCAGCAGCCAAGTTGGAGGAAACACCATATATTTT. Protein sequence: CASSQVGGNTIYF.

The rearrangement joins TRBV5-4 to TRBJ1-1; 8 positions agree with TRBD1. Germline V gene data show CDR1 as SGHNT and CDR2 as YYREEE (reference sequence). This CDR3 comprises 15 residues. With 3 bases clipped from V and 1 base from J, the junction kept 5 bases outside the gene matches. CDR3 in amino acids: CASSSPGQGNTEAFF. The CDR3 DNA reads TGTGCCAGCAGCTCTCCAGGACAGGGGAACACTGAAGCTTTCTTT. The entire variable domain, with the rest obtained from reference TRBV5-4 and TRBJ1-1, is as follows: ETGVTQSPTHLIKTRGQQVTLRCSSQSGHNTVSWYQQALGQGPQFIFQYYREEENGRGNFPPRFSGLQFPNYSSELNVNALELDDSALYLCASSSPGQGNTEAFFGQGTRLTVV.

The chain combines TRBV19 with TRBJ1-1; 8 positions agree with TRBD1. Germline CDR1 LNHDA, CDR2 SQIVND (reference sequence). The ends lost 1 base at V and 4 bases at J; junction bases unmatched: 8. The CDR3 extends over 16 amino acids. The CDR3 region has the DNA TGTGCCAGTAGTATAGTGCAGGGGGCGCTTAGCACTGAAGCTTTCTTT. Its translation is CASSIVQGALSTEAFF.

There are a few counts of this clone. The V gene is TRBV19, the J gene TRBJ2-7, with unresolved D. Trimming removed 1 base from V and 7 bases from J, with 11 bases in between. This CDR3 contains 13 residues. CDR1 and CDR2 from the germline V gene are LNHDA and SQIVND (reference sequence). In nucleotides, the CDR3 is TGTGCCAGTAGTATAGGCCAAGGGAATGAGCAGTACTTC. This sequence encodes CASSIGQGNEQYF.

The chain recombines TRBV5-5 with TRBJ2-1; D not certain. The CDR3 loop spans 13 amino acids. Germline lookup yields CDR1 SGHKS and CDR2 YYEKEE (reference sequence). Trimming cost V 7 bases and J 6 bases, with 14 bases left between them. CDR3 sequence reads: CASWSFNINEQFF. The DNA for the CDR3 is TGTGCCAGCTGGAGTTTTAACATCAATGAGCAGTTCTTC.

The chain uses TRBV30 and TRBJ1-2; D possibly corresponds to TRBD1 (6 bases). The length of the CDR3 is 14 residues. The germline V gene has CDR1 GTSNPN and CDR2 SVGIG (reference sequence). V lost 1 base, J lost 0 bases, and 9 bases lay in between. For the CDR3, the DNA is TGTGCCTGGAGTGGGACAGCTGCTAACTATGGCTACACCTTC. Amino acid sequence: CAWSGTAANYGYTF.

V usage is TRBV7-9 and J usage is TRBJ1-2; D is perhaps TRBD1 (5 bases). CDR1 is SEHNR and CDR2 is FQNEAQ in the germline V gene (reference sequence). V was clipped by 1 base and J by 1 base, with 13 bases between them. The CDR3 spans 16 residues. DNA of the CDR3: TGTGCCAGCAGCTTAGAGGGACCGATTTATAACTATGGCTACACCTTC. Amino acid sequence: CASSLEGPIYNYGYTF.

The chain recombines TRBV6-5 with TRBJ2-4, with 7 bases that match TRBD2. The CDR3 spans 14 residues. CDR1 and CDR2 (germline): MNHEY, SVGAGI. V lost 4 bases to trimming and J lost 4 bases; unmatched junction nucleotides: 4. This chain's CDR3 is CASSFQREKNIQYF. Written as DNA, the CDR3 is TGTGCCAGCAGTTTCCAGCGGGAAAAAAACATTCAGTACTTC.